This TCR beta chain was identified in a study of T cell repertoires in cytomegalovirus infection. Study-wide background: TCR beta signatures that were public indicated CMV infection and matching HLA type. Findings and caveats of the study: Frequencies of public TCR beta families were cumulated, and this identified carriers of CMV plus the relevant HLA. Within the response measured ex vivo, HLA-C-restricted CMV-specific TCR beta clonotypes were dominant.

Germline assignment: CDR1 SGDLS and CDR2 YYNGEE. This CDR3 region has 16 residues. Trimming shortened V by 3 bases and J by 0 bases, and 13 bases separated the two germline ends. A note on this clonotype: Its specificity is not known.

MiXCR, run by TCRdb on the reads, gives a single entry per CDR3 protein. This sample carries around 740,000 distinct CDR3 sequences, 35% to 45% of them seen once, and the ten largest clones take around 2.8%. The specimen sequenced was PBMCs. This TCR was recovered from a human donor in good health (CMV status not recorded). Some clones in this sample may be carry-over from other donors' samples. V usage is TRBV9 and J usage is TRBJ2-1; perhaps TRBD2 as D (6 bases). In DNA, the CDR3 is TGTGCCAGCAGCGCCCGGGACTTGGGCTCCTACAATGAGCAGTTCTTC. Its protein is CASSARDLGSYNEQFF.